Listed below are T cell receptor beta chains from one sample, sequenced in a study of CD8+CD57+ T cells in acquired aplastic anemia. Using its own MiXCR run on the reads, TCRdb lists one record per CDR3 protein. The repertoire holds around 200,000 distinct CDR3 sequences, with roughly 45% as singletons. Sample: sorted CD4+, CD8+, or CD8+CD57+ T cells (not recorded which) from PBMCs. The receptor source for this set is a human donor with aplastic anemia. Both conserved end residues are part of each CDR3. The order of the fields is D gene, J gene, clone size, CDR3 length, V gene, CDR3 protein, CDR3 DNA. A D gene is named only where the DNA matches it firmly. The size field is filled for only some rows; it gives once, few, many or a size class.

>TRBD1|TRBJ1-2|-|14|TRBV7-2
CASSLGTGMYGYTF
TGTGCCAGCAGCCTCGGGACAGGGATGTATGGCTACACCTTC
>-|TRBJ1-1|many|17|TRBV10-3
CAISEFPGGGIGTEAFF
TGTGCCATCAGTGAGTTTCCGGGAGGAGGGATCGGCACTGAAGCTTTCTTT
>-|TRBJ2-3|many|14|TRBV10-3
CAISELVSTDTQYF
TGTGCCATCAGTGAGTTAGTTAGCACAGATACGCAGTATTTT
>-|TRBJ2-7|many|11|TRBV5-6
CASSLDREQYF
TGTGCCAGCAGCTTGGATAGGGAGCAGTACTTC
>TRBD2|TRBJ2-5|-|14|TRBV29-1
CSVEPAGGQETQYF
TGCAGCGTTGAACCAGCGGGAGGCCAAGAGACCCAGTACTTC
>TRBD1|TRBJ1-1|-|15|TRBV2
CASSEAQSTGAEAFF
TGTGCCAGCAGTGAAGCGCAGTCGACAGGGGCTGAAGCTTTCTTT
>-|TRBJ2-5|few|13|TRBV7-2
CASSLVWEETQYF
TGTGCCAGCAGCTTAGTCTGGGAAGAGACCCAGTACTTC
>-|TRBJ1-6|many|15|TRBV6-5
CASRDSPRGRSPLHF
TGTGCCAGCAGAGACTCCCCCAGGGGCCGATCACCCCTCCACTTT
>TRBD1|TRBJ1-6|-|14|TRBV6-4
CASSEGDSPSPLHF
TGTGCCAGCAGTGAGGGGGACAGTCCTTCACCCCTCCACTTT
>TRBD1|TRBJ1-5|-|16|TRBV2
CASSSFSGQLNQPQHF
TGTGCCAGCAGCTCTTTTTCGGGACAGCTCAATCAGCCCCAGCATTTT
>TRBD2|TRBJ2-3|-|17|TRBV10-3
CAISYGERGSLVDTQYF
TGTGCCATCAGTTACGGCGAGCGGGGGAGCCTAGTGGATACGCAGTATTTT
>TRBD2|TRBJ2-1|-|15|TRBV20-1
CSARGLAGGPMGQFF
TGCAGTGCTAGGGGACTAGCGGGAGGGCCAATGGGGCAGTTCTTC
>-|TRBJ1-2|few|16|TRBV12-3/TRBV12-4
CASSLARAGPNYGYTF
TGTGCCAGCAGTTTAGCGCGGGCAGGGCCTAACTATGGCTACACCTTC
>TRBD2|TRBJ2-1|-|16|TRBV2
CASSPSGGGSYNEQFF
TGTGCCAGCAGTCCTAGCGGGGGGGGCTCCTACAATGAGCAGTTCTTC
>TRBD1|TRBJ2-7|few|14|TRBV25-1
CASRDREISYEQYF
TGTGCCAGCAGGGACAGGGAGATATCCTACGAGCAGTACTTC
>-|TRBJ1-2|-|12|TRBV12-3/TRBV12-4
CASGAVVRGYTF
TGTGCCAGCGGGGCGGTCGTGCGTGGCTACACCTTC
>-|TRBJ2-3|many|13|TRBV7-8
CASSLLRTDTQYF
TGTGCCAGCAGCTTACTACGCACAGATACGCAGTATTTT
>TRBD1|TRBJ1-1|many|16|TRBV7-3
CASSLEGGQGYTEAFF
TGTGCCAGCAGCTTGGAAGGGGGACAGGGGTACACTGAAGCTTTCTTT
>-|TRBJ1-1|-|12|TRBV2
CASSFRTGEAFF
TGTGCCAGCAGTTTCCGGACGGGGGAGGCTTTCTTT
>-|TRBJ1-5|-|12|TRBV29-1
CSVVGPDQPQHF
TGCAGCGTTGTAGGGCCGGATCAGCCCCAGCATTTT
>-|TRBJ2-7|-|13|TRBV6-7
CASTTTVIYEQYF
TGTGCCAGCACCACGACGGTGATCTACGAGCAGTACTTC
>TRBD2|TRBJ2-5|once|14|TRBV6-9
CASSEMPSGTTQYF
TGTGCCAGCAGTGAAATGCCGAGCGGGACGACCCAGTACTTC
>-|TRBJ1-2|many|15|TRBV5-8
CASSRGSYPNYGYTF
TGTGCCAGCAGTCGGGGTTCCTACCCCAACTATGGCTACACCTTC
>-|TRBJ2-1|-|12|TRBV24-1
CASSGPFNEQFF
TGTGCCTCCAGTGGCCCATTCAATGAGCAGTTCTTC
>-|TRBJ2-5|-|13|TRBV5-1
CASSIQGRETQYF
TGCGCCAGCAGCATACAGGGACGAGAGACCCAGTACTTC
>TRBD1|TRBJ2-2|-|15|TRBV19
CASTPTGTGVGELFF
TGTGCCAGTACCCCGACAGGGACCGGGGTCGGGGAGCTGTTTTTT
>-|TRBJ1-3|-|13|TRBV10-3
CAITPGVGNTIYF
TGTGCCATCACCCCCGGGGTCGGAAACACCATATATTTT
>-|TRBJ2-3|many|11|TRBV20-1
CSARSTDTQYF
TGCAGTGCTCGAAGCACAGATACGCAGTATTTT
>TRBD1|TRBJ1-4|-|16|TRBV5-1
CASSFRGALTNEKLFF
TGCGCCAGCAGCTTCAGGGGGGCTTTAACTAATGAAAAACTGTTTTTT
>TRBD1|TRBJ1-1|-|13|TRBV6-5
CASTEGQDTEAFF
TGTGCCAGCACCGAGGGACAGGACACTGAAGCTTTCTTT
>-|TRBJ2-1|few|14|TRBV18
CASSPGRVGGEQFF
TGTGCCAGCTCACCCGGCAGGGTAGGGGGTGAGCAGTTCTTC
>-|TRBJ2-2|many|13|TRBV20-1
CSATGLHTGELFF
TGCAGTGCAACAGGGTTGCACACCGGGGAGCTGTTTTTT
>TRBD1|TRBJ1-5|-|15|TRBV19
CASRSGTGGNQPQHF
TGTGCCAGTAGATCGGGGACAGGGGGCAATCAGCCCCAGCATTTT
>-|TRBJ1-4|many|14|TRBV7-2
CASSLGQGREKLFF
TGTGCCAGCAGCTTAGGGCAGGGAAGAGAAAAACTGTTTTTT
>-|TRBJ2-6|many|16|TRBV7-3
CASSLPGGTGANVLTF
TGTGCCAGCAGCCTCCCCGGGGGTACAGGGGCCAACGTCCTGACTTTC
>-|TRBJ2-1|few|15|TRBV27
CASSFEGDRRVEQFF
TGTGCCAGCAGTTTTGAGGGGGACCGTCGGGTTGAGCAGTTCTTC
>TRBD2|TRBJ2-2|-|15|TRBV10-3
CAINSGLGDTGELFF
TGTGCCATCAACTCTGGACTAGGGGACACCGGGGAGCTGTTTTTT
>TRBD2|TRBJ2-1|-|16|TRBV4-3
CASSQGWGGAYNEQFF
TGCGCCAGCAGCCAAGGCTGGGGGGGGGCCTACAATGAGCAGTTCTTC
>-|TRBJ1-2|-|17|TRBV7-3
CASSQDSPPPSGYGHTF
TGCGCCAGCAGCCAAGATAGCCCCCCCCCCAGCGGCTATGGCCACACCTTC
>-|TRBJ2-6|many|17|TRBV7-9
CASSLDWASSGANVLTF
TGTGCCAGCAGCTTAGATTGGGCGAGCTCTGGGGCCAACGTCCTGACTTTC
>-|TRBJ1-2|many|15|TRBV19
CASSIQTEANYGYTF
TGTGCCAGTAGTATCCAGACAGAAGCTAACTATGGCTACACCTTC
>-|TRBJ1-4|many|17|TRBV7-8
CASSSARILGKEEKLFF
TGTGCCAGCAGCTCAGCCCGGATATTGGGGAAGGAGGAAAAACTGTTTTTT
>-|TRBJ2-3|many|15|TRBV11-2
CASSYRGVVTDTQYF
TGTGCCAGCAGCTATCGTGGAGTGGTCACAGATACGCAGTATTTT
>-|TRBJ1-1|many|14|TRBV7-9
CASSFGGINTEAFF
TGTGCCAGCAGCTTCGGAGGGATTAACACTGAAGCTTTCTTT
>-|TRBJ2-3|many|15|TRBV19
CASSKEVQGTDTQYF
TGTGCCAGTAGTAAAGAGGTCCAGGGAACAGATACGCAGTATTTT
>-|TRBJ1-1|many|14|TRBV10-3
CAISEDPRGDEAFF
TGTGCCATCAGTGAGGATCCGCGGGGAGATGAAGCTTTCTTT
>TRBD1|TRBJ1-1|many|16|TRBV19
CATKASGDRGRVEAFF
TGTGCCACCAAAGCCTCCGGGGACAGGGGGCGGGTGGAAGCTTTCTTT
>TRBD1|TRBJ1-2|-|15|TRBV5-1
CASSGDRGATNGYTF
TGCGCCAGCAGCGGGGACAGGGGAGCTACTAATGGCTACACCTTC
>-|TRBJ1-5|many|15|TRBV15
CATSTPPFSNQPQHF
TGTGCCACCAGCACCCCCCCATTCAGCAATCAGCCCCAGCATTTT
>-|TRBJ2-3|-|15|TRBV2
CASSEETGRTDTQYF
TGTGCCAGCAGCGAGGAGACAGGTCGGACAGATACGCAGTATTTT
>TRBD1|TRBJ1-4|many|19|TRBV24-1
CATSAGPGQGTETNEKLFF
TGTGCCACCAGTGCTGGGCCGGGACAGGGGACCGAAACTAATGAAAAACTGTTTTTT
>-|TRBJ1-5|-|9|TRBV2
CASSLIQHF
TGTGCCAGCAGCTTAATCCAGCATTTT
>TRBD1|TRBJ2-7|many|13|TRBV2
CASRGTGNYEQYF
TGTGCCAGCAGGGGGACAGGGAACTACGAGCAGTACTTC
>TRBD2|TRBJ2-3|-|15|TRBV19
CAKSGGVFFGVTQYF
TGTGCCAAGAGCGGGGGGGTTTTTTTTGGAGTTACGCAGTATTTT
>-|TRBJ1-2|-|15|TRBV20-1
CSASSTREEGRGYTF
TGCAGTGCTAGTAGTACCAGGGAGGAAGGGAGAGGCTACACCTTC
>-|TRBJ2-3|-|16|TRBV21-1
CASSIRAGSSTDTQYF
TGTGCCAGCAGCATACGAGCGGGGTCTAGCACAGATACGCAGTATTTT